This TCR beta chain stems from a study of shared clonotypes between healthy human individuals. Regarding the study as a whole: Unshared clonotypes carried lower generation probabilities than those common to all four donors.

The germline V gene encodes CDR1 MNHNS and CDR2 SASEGT. The CDR3 totals 20 residues. The V gene end was trimmed by 0 bases and the J gene end by 0 bases; junction bases not matched to a gene: 12. As to this clone: As yet, its antigen is unknown.

Repertoires were generated with immunoSEQ multiplex PCR, while TCRdb's copy carries only in-frame clones and drops some. This sample yields millions of clones, of which roughly nine tenths are seen a single time; 0.13% to 0.15% belongs to the top ten. The chain combines TRBV6-1 with TRBJ2-7; 12 nucleotides line up with TRBD2. This receptor was taken from a young man in good health. Sample: naive CD4+ T cells sorted from blood. Indicated subset: CD45RA+ positively selected. The chain's CDR3 is CASSEAGYWTSGKLSYEQYF. The CDR3 nucleotides read TGTGCCAGCAGTGAAGCAGGATATTGGACTAGCGGGAAACTCTCCTACGAGCAGTACTTC.